A single sample gave rise to the 14 T cell receptor beta chains below, sequenced in a study of blood T cell repertoires in COVID-19. Assay used: immunoSEQ multiplex PCR; TCRdb lists only in-frame clones, some missing. The profile shows roughly 220,000 clones, around 86% of them singletons. The sample taken for sequencing was peripheral blood. These receptors were taken from a woman at least 80 years old with COVID-19, enrolled during active disease.

The chain combines TRBV4-2 with TRBJ2-5; D not certain. The CDR3 consists of 13 residues. Per the germline V gene, CDR1 is LGHNA and CDR2 is YNFKEQ. Trimming pared 1 base from V and 5 bases from J, leaving 8 bases between. The CDR3 sequence is CASSQVVEETQYF. The CDR3 DNA follows: TGTGCCAGCAGCCAAGTTGTAGAGGAGACCCAGTACTTC.

The chain links TRBV6-4 to TRBJ1-2, with D possibly TRBD1 on 6 matching bases. The germline V and J ends were trimmed by 2 bases and 6 bases, with 16 bases remaining between them. Germline-derived CDR1 and CDR2 are MRHNA and SNTAGT. This CDR3 region has 15 residues. CDR3 nucleotides: TGTGCCAGCAGTGACGAAGCTCAGGGGAGACATGGCTACACCTTC. Amino acid sequence: CASSDEAQGRHGYTF.

This chain joins TRBV6-5 and TRBJ1-2; D is unresolved. V was cut by 8 bases and J by 3 bases, with 16 bases left in between. CDR1 and CDR2 from the germline V gene are MNHEY and SVGAGI. The CDR3 is 14 amino acids. The CDR3 spells CASGPSTEDYGYTF. In DNA, the CDR3 is TGTGCCAGCGGGCCTTCCACGGAAGACTATGGCTACACCTTC.

The genes are TRBV5-4 and TRBJ1-5, with D tentatively TRBD1 (6 bases). Germline CDR1 is SGHNT and CDR2 is YYREEE (reference sequence). Trimming stripped 1 base from V and 2 bases from J, with 10 bases between. CDR3 length: 15 residues. CDR3 protein: CASSLPWTGNQPQHF. CDR3 nucleotides: TGTGCCAGCAGCTTGCCTTGGACAGGCAATCAGCCCCAGCATTTT. The variable domain in full, completed from reference TRBV5-4 and TRBJ1-5, reads ETGVTQSPTHLIKTRGQQVTLRCSSQSGHNTVSWYQQALGQGPQFIFQYYREEENGRGNFPPRFSGLQFPNYSSELNVNALELDDSALYLCASSLPWTGNQPQHFGDGTRLSIL.

The chain has TRBV9 and TRBJ1-5; no reliable D call. The CDR3 is made up of 15 amino acids. From germline, CDR1 is SGDLS and CDR2 YYNGEE. V lost 5 bases, J lost 0 bases, and 12 bases lay in between. The CDR3: CASRDRGSSNQPQHF. CDR3 sequence (DNA): TGTGCCAGCAGGGATAGAGGCAGTAGCAATCAGCCCCAGCATTTT.

This chain joins TRBV18 and TRBJ1-5; 7 positions agree with TRBD1. The germline V gene has CDR1 KGHSH and CDR2 LQKENI. J lost 4 bases, V lost 4 bases, and 16 bases had no gene match. The length of the CDR3 is 18 residues. CDR3 coding DNA: TGTGCCAGCTCACACCCGGGACAGATCATAACCGGAAATCAGCCCCAGCATTTT. Translation gives CASSHPGQIITGNQPQHF.

This chain uses TRBV25-1 with TRBJ2-2; 8 nucleotides agree with TRBD1. V shed 1 base and J 3 bases; nucleotides not matched to a gene: 4. The CDR3 loop spans 16 amino acids. CDR1 and CDR2 (germline): MGHDK, SYGVNS. The CDR3: CASSEWTGSDTGELFF. The CDR3 region has the DNA TGTGCCAGCAGTGAATGGACAGGGTCGGACACCGGGGAGCTGTTTTTT. Full variable domain (remainder filled in from reference TRBV25-1 and TRBJ2-2): EADIYQTPRYLVIGTGKKITLECSQTMGHDKMYWYQQDPGMELHLIHYSYGVNSTEKGDLSSESTVSRIRTEHFPLTLESARPSHTSQYLCASSEWTGSDTGELFFGEGSRLTVL.

The chain is built from TRBV7-2 and TRBJ2-3, with unresolved D. The length of the CDR3 is 13 residues. With 2 bases removed from V and 1 base from J, the gap between germline ends came to 4 bases. Germline lookup yields CDR1 SGHTA and CDR2 FQGNSA. Written as DNA, the CDR3 is TGTGCCAGCAGCTTAATCGGCACAGATACGCAGTATTTT. Translation gives CASSLIGTDTQYF.

This chain uses TRBV7-3 with TRBJ2-1, with 14 positions matching TRBD2. Germline V gene lookup returns CDR1 SGHTA and CDR2 FQGTGA. Trimming cost V 5 bases and J 7 bases; bases outside gene matches: 4. This CDR3 contains 15 residues. CDR3 in DNA: TGTGCCAGCAGCGCAGGGACTAGCGGGAGAAATGAGCAGTTCTTC. It encodes CASSAGTSGRNEQFF.

V and J are TRBV6-2 or TRBV6-3 and TRBJ2-3; 8 bases line up with TRBD2. CDR3 size: 13 residues. CDR1 is MNHEY, CDR2 SVGEGT, per germline. V gave up 6 bases and J gave up 8 bases; unmatched junction bases: 7. The CDR3 is CASSGRRGGTQYF. The CDR3 bases are TGTGCCAGCAGCGGACGTCGGGGGGGTACGCAGTATTTT.

This chain connects TRBV6-5 to TRBJ2-5, with 7 positions matching TRBD2. Losses at the gene ends were 1 base for V and 2 bases for J; bases not matched to a gene: 7. The CDR3 length is 16 residues. The germline V gene has CDR1 MNHEY and CDR2 SVGAGI. As DNA, the CDR3 is TGTGCCAGCAGTTACTTAGGGGCGGGGGTACAAGAGACCCAGTACTTC. It codes for CASSYLGAGVQETQYF.

The chain joins TRBV7-9 to TRBJ1-1; 7 bases are a match to TRBD1. The CDR3 contains 13 residues. The V and J ends lost 5 bases and 6 bases, in that order; junction bases with no gene match: 6. The V gene's germline CDR1 is SEHNR and CDR2 FQNEAQ (reference sequence). The DNA of the CDR3 is TGTGCCAGCAGCGTAAGGGGGCGGGCTGAAGCTTTCTTT. Translating gives CASSVRGRAEAFF.

There are a few counts of this clone. The V call is TRBV5-4, the J call TRBJ2-1; 8 nucleotides align to TRBD2. The germline gives CDR1 SGHNT, CDR2 YYREEE (reference sequence). The trim removed 7 bases at V and 5 bases at J, leaving 8 bases unmatched. This CDR3 comprises 14 residues. CDR3 amino acids: CASSRGGIDNEQFF. The CDR3, as DNA: TGTGCCAGCTCCCGGGGGGGCATAGACAATGAGCAGTTCTTC.

This clone was seen only once. V is TRBV5-6 and J is TRBJ2-4; 8 positions match TRBD1. Germline loops: CDR1 SGHDT, CDR2 YYEEEE. This CDR3 region has 19 residues. Trimming took 0 bases from V and 0 from J; bases not matched to a gene: 11. The CDR3 DNA follows: TGTGCCAGCAGCTTGGGCGGGACAGGCTTTCCACTAGCCAAAAACATTCAGTACTTC. The encoded protein is CASSLGGTGFPLAKNIQYF.